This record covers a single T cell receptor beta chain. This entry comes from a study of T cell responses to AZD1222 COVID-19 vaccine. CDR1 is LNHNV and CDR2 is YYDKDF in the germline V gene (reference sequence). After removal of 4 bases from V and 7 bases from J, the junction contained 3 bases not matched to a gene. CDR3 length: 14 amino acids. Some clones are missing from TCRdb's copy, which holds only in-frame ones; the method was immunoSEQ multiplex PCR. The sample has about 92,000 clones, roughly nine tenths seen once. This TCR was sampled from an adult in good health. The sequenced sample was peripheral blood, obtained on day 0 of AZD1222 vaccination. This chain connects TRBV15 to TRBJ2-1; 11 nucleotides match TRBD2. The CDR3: CATSIPSGRNEQFF. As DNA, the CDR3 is TGTGCCACCAGCATTCCTAGCGGGAGGAATGAGCAGTTCTTC.